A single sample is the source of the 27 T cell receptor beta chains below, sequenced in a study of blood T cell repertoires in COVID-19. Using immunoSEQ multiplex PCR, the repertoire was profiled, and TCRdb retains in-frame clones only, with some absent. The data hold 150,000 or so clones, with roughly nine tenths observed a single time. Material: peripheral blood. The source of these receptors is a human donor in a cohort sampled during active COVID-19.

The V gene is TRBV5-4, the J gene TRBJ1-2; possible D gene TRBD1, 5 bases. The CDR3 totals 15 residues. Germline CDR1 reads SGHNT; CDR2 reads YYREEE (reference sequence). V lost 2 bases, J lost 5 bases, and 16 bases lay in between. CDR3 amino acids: CASSFDPSDSYGYTF. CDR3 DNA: TGTGCCAGCAGCTTCGACCCTTCAGACAGTTATGGCTACACCTTC.

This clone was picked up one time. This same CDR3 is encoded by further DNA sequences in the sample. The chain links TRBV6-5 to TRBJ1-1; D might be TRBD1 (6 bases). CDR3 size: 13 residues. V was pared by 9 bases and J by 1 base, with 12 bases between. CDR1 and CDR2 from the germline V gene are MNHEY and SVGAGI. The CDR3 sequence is CASRGHTNTEAFF. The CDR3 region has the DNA TGTGCCAGTCGGGGACATACGAACACTGAAGCTTTCTTT.

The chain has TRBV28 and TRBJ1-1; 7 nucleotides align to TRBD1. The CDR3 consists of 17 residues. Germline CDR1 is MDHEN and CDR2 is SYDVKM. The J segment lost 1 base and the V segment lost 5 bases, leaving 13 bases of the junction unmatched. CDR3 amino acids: CASSHRQPGQRNTEAFF. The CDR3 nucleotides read TGTGCCAGCAGTCACCGACAGCCGGGACAGAGGAACACTGAAGCTTTCTTT.

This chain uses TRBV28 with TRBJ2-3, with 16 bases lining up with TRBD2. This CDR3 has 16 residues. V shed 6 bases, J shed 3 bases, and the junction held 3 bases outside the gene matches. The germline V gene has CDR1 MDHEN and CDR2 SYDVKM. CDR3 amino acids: CASSPGLAGGTDTQYF. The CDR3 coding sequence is TGTGCCAGCAGCCCGGGACTAGCGGGGGGGACAGATACGCAGTATTTT.

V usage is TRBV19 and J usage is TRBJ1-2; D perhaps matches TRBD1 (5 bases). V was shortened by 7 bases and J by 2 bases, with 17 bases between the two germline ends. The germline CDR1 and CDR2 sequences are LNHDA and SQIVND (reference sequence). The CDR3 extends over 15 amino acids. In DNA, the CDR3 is TGTGCCAGTACCTCCCCCGTCCGGGGGAACTATGGCTACACCTTC. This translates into CASTSPVRGNYGYTF. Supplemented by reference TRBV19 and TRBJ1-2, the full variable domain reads DGGITQSPKYLFRKEGQNVTLSCEQNLNHDAMYWYRQDPGQGLRLIYYSQIVNDFQKGDIAEGYSVSREKKESFPLTVTSAQKNPTAFYLCASTSPVRGNYGYTFGSGTRLTVV.

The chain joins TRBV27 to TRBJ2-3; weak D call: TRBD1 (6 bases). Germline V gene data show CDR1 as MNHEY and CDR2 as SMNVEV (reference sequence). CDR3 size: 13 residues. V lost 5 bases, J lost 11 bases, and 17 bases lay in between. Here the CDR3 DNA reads TGTGCCAGCAGTCCTCGAGGGGGAATTGGGCAGTATTTT. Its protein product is CASSPRGGIGQYF.

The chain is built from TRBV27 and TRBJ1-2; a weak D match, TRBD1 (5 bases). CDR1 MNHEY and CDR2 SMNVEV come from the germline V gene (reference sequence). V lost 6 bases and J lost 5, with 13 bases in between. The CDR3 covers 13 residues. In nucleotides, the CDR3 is TGTGCCAGCAGGCTAGACAGTCAGTATGGCTACACCTTC. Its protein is CASRLDSQYGYTF.

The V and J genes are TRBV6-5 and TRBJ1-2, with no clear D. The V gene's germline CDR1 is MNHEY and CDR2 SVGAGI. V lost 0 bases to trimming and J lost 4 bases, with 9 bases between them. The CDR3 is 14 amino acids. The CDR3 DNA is TGTGCCAGCAGTTACTCGAGCGCTAGCTATGGCTACACCTTC. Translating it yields CASSYSSASYGYTF.

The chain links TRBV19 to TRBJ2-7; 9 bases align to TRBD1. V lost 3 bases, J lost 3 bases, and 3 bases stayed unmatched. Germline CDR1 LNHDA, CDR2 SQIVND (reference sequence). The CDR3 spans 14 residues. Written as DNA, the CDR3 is TGTGCCAGTAGTATCGCGGGACAGGGCTACGAGCAGTACTTC. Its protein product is CASSIAGQGYEQYF.

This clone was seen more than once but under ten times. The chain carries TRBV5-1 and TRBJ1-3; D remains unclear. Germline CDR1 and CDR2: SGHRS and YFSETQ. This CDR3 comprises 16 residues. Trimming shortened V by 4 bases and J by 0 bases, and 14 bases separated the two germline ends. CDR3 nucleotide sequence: TGCGCCAGCAGCCCCCGGGGAAGCTACTCTGGAAACACCATATATTTT. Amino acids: CASSPRGSYSGNTIYF.

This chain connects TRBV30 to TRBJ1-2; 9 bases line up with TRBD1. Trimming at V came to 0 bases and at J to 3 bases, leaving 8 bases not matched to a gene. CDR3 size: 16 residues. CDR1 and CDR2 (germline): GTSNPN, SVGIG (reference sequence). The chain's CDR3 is CAWSVPSRQGDYGYTF. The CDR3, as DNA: TGTGCCTGGAGTGTACCCTCCCGACAGGGGGACTATGGCTACACCTTC.

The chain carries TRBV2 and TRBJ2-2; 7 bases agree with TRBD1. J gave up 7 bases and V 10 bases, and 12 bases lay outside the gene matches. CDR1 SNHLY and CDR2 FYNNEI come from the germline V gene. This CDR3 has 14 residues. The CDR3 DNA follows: TGTGCCACCCGACAGGGTTCGATAGTCGGGGAGCTGTTTTTT. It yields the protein CATRQGSIVGELFF.

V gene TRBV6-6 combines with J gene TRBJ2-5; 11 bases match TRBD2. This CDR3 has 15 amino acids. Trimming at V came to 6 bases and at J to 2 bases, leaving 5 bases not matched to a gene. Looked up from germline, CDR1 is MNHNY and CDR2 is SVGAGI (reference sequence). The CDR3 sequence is CASRLAGGGQETQYF. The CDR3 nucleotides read TGTGCCAGCAGATTAGCGGGAGGGGGACAAGAGACCCAGTACTTC.

CDR3 sequence reads: CASSAWTGNTEAFF. Written as DNA, the CDR3 is TGTGCCAGCAGCGCGTGGACAGGGAACACTGAAGCTTTCTTT. The V call is TRBV5-4, the J call TRBJ1-1, with 7 bases lining up with TRBD1. The CDR3 length is 14 residues. V dropped 4 bases and J dropped 1; count of bases not matched to a gene: 4. Looked up from germline, CDR1 is SGHNT and CDR2 is YYREEE (reference sequence).

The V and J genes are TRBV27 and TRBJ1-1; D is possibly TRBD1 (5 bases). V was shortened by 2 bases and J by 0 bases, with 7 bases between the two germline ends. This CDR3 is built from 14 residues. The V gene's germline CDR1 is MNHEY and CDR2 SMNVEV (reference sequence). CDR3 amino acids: CASSLDSLNTEAFF. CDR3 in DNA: TGTGCCAGCAGTTTAGACAGTTTGAACACTGAAGCTTTCTTT.

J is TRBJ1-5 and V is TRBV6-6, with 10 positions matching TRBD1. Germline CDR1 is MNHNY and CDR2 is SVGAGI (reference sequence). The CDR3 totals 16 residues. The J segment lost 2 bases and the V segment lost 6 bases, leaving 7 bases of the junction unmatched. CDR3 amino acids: CASRSTGGAGNQPQHF. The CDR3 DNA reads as TGTGCCAGCAGATCGACAGGGGGCGCCGGCAATCAGCCCCAGCATTTT.

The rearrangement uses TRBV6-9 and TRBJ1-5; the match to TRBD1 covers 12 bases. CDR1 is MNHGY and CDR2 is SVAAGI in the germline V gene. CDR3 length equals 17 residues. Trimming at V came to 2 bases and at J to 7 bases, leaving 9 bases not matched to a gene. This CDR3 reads CASSYRDRGRQLQPQHF. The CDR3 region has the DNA TGTGCCAGCAGTTATAGGGACAGGGGGCGCCAGCTCCAGCCCCAGCATTTT.

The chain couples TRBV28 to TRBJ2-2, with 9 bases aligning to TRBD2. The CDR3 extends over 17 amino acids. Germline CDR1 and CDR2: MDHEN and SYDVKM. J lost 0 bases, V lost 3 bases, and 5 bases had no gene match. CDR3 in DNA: TGTGCCAGCAGTTTTTTTCCTAGCGGGGCGAACACCGGGGAGCTGTTTTTT. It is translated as CASSFFPSGANTGELFF.

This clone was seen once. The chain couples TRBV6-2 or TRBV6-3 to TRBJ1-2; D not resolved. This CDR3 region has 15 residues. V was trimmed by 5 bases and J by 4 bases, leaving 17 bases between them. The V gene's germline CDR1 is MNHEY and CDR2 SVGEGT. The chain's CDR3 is CASSATSGFPYGYTF. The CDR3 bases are TGTGCCAGCAGTGCCACCTCAGGTTTCCCCTATGGCTACACCTTC.

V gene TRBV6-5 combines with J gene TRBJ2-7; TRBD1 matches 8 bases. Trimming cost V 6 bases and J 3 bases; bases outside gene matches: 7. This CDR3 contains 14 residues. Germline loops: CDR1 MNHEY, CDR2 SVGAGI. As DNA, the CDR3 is TGTGCCAGCAGCCGGACAGGGACCATCTACGAGCAGTACTTC. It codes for CASSRTGTIYEQYF.

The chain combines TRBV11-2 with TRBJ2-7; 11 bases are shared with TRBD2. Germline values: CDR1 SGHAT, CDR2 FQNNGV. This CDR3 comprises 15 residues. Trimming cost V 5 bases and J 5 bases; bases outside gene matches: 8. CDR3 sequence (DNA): TGTGCCAGCAGCCCTAGCGGGGGGCGGAGGGACGAGCAGTACTTC. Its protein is CASSPSGGRRDEQYF.

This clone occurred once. DNA of the CDR3: TGTGCCAGTAGTGCTCGGACTCCTCTGTATAGCGATACGCAGTATTTT. It translates to CASSARTPLYSDTQYF. This chain connects TRBV19 to TRBJ2-3; maybe TRBD2 (5 bases). This CDR3 spans 16 amino acids. Germline lookup yields CDR1 LNHDA and CDR2 SQIVND (reference sequence). With 5 bases removed from V and 6 bases from J, the gap between germline ends came to 21 bases.

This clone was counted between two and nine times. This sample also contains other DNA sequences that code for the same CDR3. The CDR3 loop is CASSARGNTIYF. CDR3 DNA sequence: TGTGCCAGCAGCGCCAGAGGAAACACCATATATTTT. The chain joins TRBV9 to TRBJ1-3; D uncertain. This CDR3 region has 12 residues. Germline CDR1 and CDR2: SGDLS and YYNGEE. Trimming left V 3 bases short and J 4 bases short, with 5 bases between.

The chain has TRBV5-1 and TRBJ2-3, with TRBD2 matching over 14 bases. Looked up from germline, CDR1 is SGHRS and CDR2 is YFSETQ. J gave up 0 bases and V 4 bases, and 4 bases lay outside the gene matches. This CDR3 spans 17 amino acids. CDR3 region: CASSPGTSGRSTDTQYF. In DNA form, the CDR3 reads TGCGCCAGCAGCCCAGGGACTAGCGGGAGAAGCACAGATACGCAGTATTTT.

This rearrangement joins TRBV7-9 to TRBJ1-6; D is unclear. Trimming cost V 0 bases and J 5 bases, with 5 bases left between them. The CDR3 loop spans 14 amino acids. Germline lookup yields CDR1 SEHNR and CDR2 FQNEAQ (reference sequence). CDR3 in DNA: TGTGCCAGCAGCTTAGCGCTAAATAATTCACCCCTCCACTTT. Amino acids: CASSLALNNSPLHF.

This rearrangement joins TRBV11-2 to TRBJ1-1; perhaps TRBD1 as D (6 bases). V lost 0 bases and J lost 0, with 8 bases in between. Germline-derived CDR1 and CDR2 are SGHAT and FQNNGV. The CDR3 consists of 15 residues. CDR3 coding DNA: TGTGCCAGCAGCTTAGACAGGGGTTTGAACACTGAAGCTTTCTTT. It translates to CASSLDRGLNTEAFF.

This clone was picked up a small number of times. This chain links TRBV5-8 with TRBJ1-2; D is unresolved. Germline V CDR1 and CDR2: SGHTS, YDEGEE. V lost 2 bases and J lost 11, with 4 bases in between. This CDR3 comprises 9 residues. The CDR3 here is CASSFGYTF. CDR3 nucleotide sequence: TGTGCCAGCAGCTTCGGTTACACCTTC.